This T cell receptor beta chain stems from a study of molecular identifiers for immune sequencing clone quantification. Preparation methods for the bulk TCR libraries were those previously described, with listed TCR primers. TCRdb passed the PCR reads through MiXCR, listing each CDR3 protein once. The sample shows about 640,000 distinct CDR3 sequences, about 20% of them seen only once. Naive CD8 libraries came from approximately 20,000 to 1,000,000 sorted cells with 10%, 30% or 50% RNA. This clonotype was seen repeatedly, ten times or more. CDR3 length: 17 residues. V shed 4 bases and J 1 base; nucleotides not matched to a gene: 11. Germline loops: CDR1 SEHNR, CDR2 FQNEAQ (reference sequence).

The sequenced sample consisted of naive CD8+ T cells from blood, with Jurkat cell RNA spiked in. Subset: FACS-sorted CD8+CD4-CCR7+CD45RA+ naive T cells. This TCR was sampled from a human donor in good health. Some libraries in this study had Jurkat cell RNA spiked in. The chain is built from TRBV7-9 and TRBJ2-7; 9 positions match TRBD1. Here the CDR3 reads CASSYPNAGTGSYEQYF. The CDR3 bases are TGTGCCAGCAGCTACCCGAACGCCGGGACAGGGTCCTACGAGCAGTACTTC.